This TCR beta chain was captured by sequencing in a study of T cell responses to AZD1222 COVID-19 vaccine (dated by TCRdb to about 2021). Concerning the study at large: A total of about 250 trial participants underwent TCR sequencing, of whom 200 to 220 had received two doses of AZD1222 and about 25 had received two doses of the MenACWY control vaccine. Enrollment into the trials was organized by age into subgroups of 18-55, 56-69 and 70-plus years, and those subgroups contained roughly 150, 30 and 60 TCR-sequenced participants, respectively.

The full study reports these points: Because no day 14 peak-response samples were available, repertoires were characterized only after the peak T cell response. The 56-69-year group was small, and its depth increase did not reach significance, likely because of low power. Reportedly, almost half of the unique spike-specific TCRs recognized epitopes lying outside the regions that are mutated in the B.1.351 and B.1.1.7 variants. Most participants were white British and females outnumbered males, and the authors suggested that clonal diversity may have been underestimated. Conclusions about previously exposed vaccinees are limited, since just five or six AZD1222 recipients were seropositive for SARS-CoV-2 at baseline. A significant rise in spike-specific TCR breadth and depth was observed after two AZD1222 doses relative to day 0 and relative to MenACWY recipients. CD4 TCRs associated with the vaccine covered the entire spike protein, and the dominant responses were in regions 160-218 and 743-854.

This specimen's time point label, per the study, means: about 28 days (+/-7) after the second vaccine dose. AZD1222 recipients whose second dose came at about 4 weeks and those whose second dose came at about 12 weeks were combined into one group, since spike-specific TCR depth and breadth did not differ between the two schedules. Samples from vaccinated people were obtained from the UK trials COV001 and COV002, which included a single-blind randomized controlled phase 2/3 trial of AZD1222 (ChAdOx1 nCoV-19) in healthy adults. For TCRbeta chain sequencing, PBMC samples were collected from trial participants at day 0 and at day 28 after the second dose. The CDR3 regions of human TCRbeta chains were analyzed by immunosequencing. The original pipeline was this. Repertoire TCRs were checked for matches against a reference library of SARS-CoV-2-specific TCRs that had been generated using the MIRA antigen-specificity platform. Breadth was defined as the fraction of unique TCRs that were SARS-CoV-2-associated. Depth was defined as the fraction of total T cells that were SARS-CoV-2-associated. Each spike-specific TCR was assigned to its reactive spike region and to a CD4 or CD8 class using the MIRA data. Log10-transformed breadth and depth values were compared by one-way ANOVA with Sidak's multiple comparisons tests. The table comes from immuneACCESS by way of TCRdb, which keeps in-frame sequences with V and J called. Part of the clones is missing from these tables; in studies checked, under half for an unresolved V gene and the rest for unknown reasons. The DNA gave D and trimming, while V, J and clone size come from that table. The sample profile shows some 150,000 clones; 80% to 95% of them were found once. 3% to 4% of the sample lies in the top ten.

This clone was picked up one time. Its antigen specificity is not known. No qualities accompany the bases; no much larger clone lies one base away. The source material was peripheral blood, sampled 28 days after the second AZD1222 dose. The TCR comes from an adult who received the AZD1222 COVID-19 vaccine.

DNA sequence: TGTGCCAGCAGCCGGGGAAGCGGGAGATTCTACGAGCAGTACTTC. Its protein is CASSRGSGRFYEQYF. This sequence uses TRBV14 and TRBJ2-7; 8 junctional bases match TRBD2. The CDR1 and CDR2 encoded by the germline V gene are SGHDN and FVKESK. Reading from cysteine to phenylalanine, the CDR3 counts 15 amino acids. CDR3 DNA only is kept here, 45 bases in frame from base 1. The germline V and J ends show losses of 4 bases and 3 bases respectively, and no gene match explains 8 bases of the junction. Here the CDR3 is joined to the reference TRBV14 and TRBJ2-7 genes, and the full variable domain is: EAGVTQFPSHSVIEKGQTVTLRCDPISGHDNLYWYRRVMGKEIKFLLHFVKESKQDESGMPNNRFLAERTGGTYSTLKVQPAELEDSGVYFCASSRGSGRFYEQYFGPGTRLTVT.